This T cell receptor (beta chain) appears in the sequencing data of a study of shared clonotypes between healthy human individuals. Study-level background: Three plates were used per donor for CD4 naive, three for CD4 memory, two for CD8 naive and one for CD8 memory.

Study-wide findings and caveats: Donors were few, which limited the genetic and exposure-history diversity represented.

As for this clone: Its specificity is not known.

CD45RO-negative, CCR7-selected cells formed the naive CD8 fraction, which excluded terminally differentiated effector memory CD45RA+ cells. The donors were all Caucasian adults (living in Nashville, Tennessee). Sorted subsets were amplified in replicate PCRs using 200 ng DNA, 30,000 to 35,000 T cell genomes. TCRdb keeps only in-frame clones here, not all; method: immunoSEQ multiplex PCR. The sample lists fewer than 1 million clones, around 96% occurring once. The germline gives CDR1 SGHTA, CDR2 FQGNSA. This CDR3 has 14 amino acids. V was pared by 5 bases and J by 9 bases, with 12 bases of the junction left unmatched.

The sequence derives from a man aged 25-40 years in good health. Source material: naive CD8+ T cells sorted from blood. The chain links TRBV7-2 to TRBJ1-1; 7 bases fit TRBD1. This CDR3 reads CASSHIYDRAKAFF. CDR3 coding DNA: TGTGCCAGCAGCCACATATACGACAGGGCGAAAGCTTTCTTT.